This is a list of T cell receptor beta chains from one sample in a study of post-analysis software for immune sequencing data. TCRdb processed the PCR reads anew with MiXCR; each CDR3 protein has one entry. The repertoire holds hundreds of thousands of distinct CDR3 sequences, around 33% seen once, with around an eighth in the top ten. Sequencing used blood. The source is a girl under 18 with multiple sclerosis. CDR3s include the opening cysteine and the closing phenylalanine or tryptophan. The D gene is left open where the match is weak. Expanded clones get a size class; other rows say once, few or many, or leave the size out.

J: TRBJ1-2; D: .; V: TRBV12-3/TRBV12-4; size: .; DNA: TGTGCCAGCAGTTTAGGGGTTGGGACGCGCTACACCTTC; CDR3: CASSLGVGTRYTF
J: TRBJ1-5; D: .; V: TRBV20-1; size: .; DNA: TGCAGTGCTAGAGATAGGAAGCCGGGACACAGACCTTATCGGCCCCAGCATTTT; CDR3: CSARDRKPGHRPYRPQHF
J: TRBJ2-5; D: TRBD2; V: TRBV18; size: few; DNA: TGTGCCAGCTCCCAGCGGGGCCGCCAAGAGACCCAGTACTTC; CDR3: CASSQRGRQETQYF
J: TRBJ2-2; D: .; V: TRBV4-1; size: .; DNA: TGCGCCAGCAGCCAAGATAGGGGGGCCGGACCAGCCGGGGAGCTGTTTTTT; CDR3: CASSQDRGAGPAGELFF
J: TRBJ2-5; D: TRBD2; V: TRBV7-2; size: .; DNA: TGTGCCAGCAGCTTAGTTTCCAGCGGGGGTAACCTCCAAGAGACCCAGTACTTC; CDR3: CASSLVSSGGNLQETQYF
J: TRBJ2-3; D: TRBD2; V: TRBV20-1; size: .; DNA: TGCAGTGCTAGACGTGGACTAGCGGGGGGAACAGATACGCAGTATTTT; CDR3: CSARRGLAGGTDTQYF
J: TRBJ2-5; D: .; V: TRBV5-1; size: .; DNA: TGCGCCAGCAGCTTGTTGGGGAGGACCCAAGAGACCCAGTACTTC; CDR3: CASSLLGRTQETQYF
J: TRBJ2-7; D: .; V: TRBV7-9; size: many; DNA: TGTGCCAGCTCACCACCGGGCGGTTACGAGCAGTACTTC; CDR3: CASSPPGGYEQYF
J: TRBJ1-1; D: .; V: TRBV29-1; size: few; DNA: TGCAGCGTTGACCGCAGGGCGGCGAACACTGAAGCTTTCTTT; CDR3: CSVDRRAANTEAFF
J: TRBJ1-2; D: TRBD1; V: TRBV12-3/TRBV12-4; size: many; DNA: TGTGCCAGCAGTTTAGCTGGACAGGGGAATGGCTACACCTTC; CDR3: CASSLAGQGNGYTF
J: TRBJ1-2; D: .; V: TRBV12-3/TRBV12-4; size: few; DNA: TGTGCCAGCAAGCGGGACGCCGGGAGCTATGGCTACACCTTC; CDR3: CASKRDAGSYGYTF
J: TRBJ1-1; D: .; V: TRBV12-3/TRBV12-4; size: .; DNA: TGTGCCAGCAGTTTATCCTGGCAGGGGATAGAGAACACTGAAGCTTTCTTT; CDR3: CASSLSWQGIENTEAFF
J: TRBJ1-5; D: .; V: TRBV5-1; size: .; DNA: TGCGCCAGCAGCCCGACGGATTATAGCAATCAGCCCCAGCATTTT; CDR3: CASSPTDYSNQPQHF
J: TRBJ2-3; D: .; V: TRBV2; size: .; DNA: TGTGCCAGCTCTCTGGACGGCCCTGGCCCTCAGTATTTT; CDR3: CASSLDGPGPQYF
J: TRBJ2-3; D: TRBD2; V: TRBV20-1; size: medium-sized; DNA: TGCAGTGCTAGATCGACTAGCGGGGGAGTCACAGATACGCAGTATTTT; CDR3: CSARSTSGGVTDTQYF
J: TRBJ2-7; D: .; V: TRBV4-2; size: .; DNA: TGTGCCAGCAGCCAAGATGGCCAGGGGTTTAACGAGCAGTACTTC; CDR3: CASSQDGQGFNEQYF
J: TRBJ1-2; D: .; V: TRBV13; size: .; DNA: TGTGCCAGCACCCTGCGGGGGGTGGCTGGCTACACCTTC; CDR3: CASTLRGVAGYTF
J: TRBJ2-5; D: .; V: TRBV3-1; size: .; DNA: TGTGCCAGCAGCCCGGACGGGAGATTAGAGACCCAGTACTTC; CDR3: CASSPDGRLETQYF
J: TRBJ2-3; D: TRBD1; V: TRBV18; size: .; DNA: TGTGCCAGCTCACGAACGGGACAGGGGGCAGATACGCAGTATTTT; CDR3: CASSRTGQGADTQYF
J: TRBJ2-7; D: .; V: TRBV6-2/TRBV6-3; size: few; DNA: TGTGCCAGCAGTTACGGGGGACCGGTCAACGAGCAGTACTTC; CDR3: CASSYGGPVNEQYF
J: TRBJ1-1; D: TRBD1; V: TRBV6-6; size: few; DNA: TGTGCCAGCAGTTACTTGGGACAGGGGATGAACACTGAAGCTTTCTTT; CDR3: CASSYLGQGMNTEAFF
J: TRBJ1-4; D: TRBD1; V: TRBV27; size: few; DNA: TGTGCCACCAGGACAGGACGTTTTGGCGAAAAACTGTTTTTT; CDR3: CATRTGRFGEKLFF